The clone carrying this T cell receptor beta chain occurred many times. CDR1 ENHRY and CDR2 SYGVKD come from the germline V gene. With 6 bases removed from V and 2 bases from J, the gap between germline ends came to 7 bases. The CDR3 runs 12 residues. The source of the sample is a study of T cells in Graves' hyperthyroidism and ophthalmopathy. Clinical Activity Scores of at least 3, NOSPECS grades of at least 4 and durations under 3 months characterized ophthalmopathy patients. A patient was excluded if there was uncontrolled infection, other autoimmune disease, pregnancy or lactation. Researchers amplified the TCR beta CDR3 regions from RNA transcripts. The HTBI primer set was used in a first-round RT-PCR of the TCR CDR3. MiXCR, applied by TCRdb to the multiplex PCR reads, yields one record per CDR3 protein. The profile covers about 500,000 distinct CDR3 sequences, with about 16% appearing a single time and over 25% taken by the ten largest.

The V gene is TRBV10-3, the J gene TRBJ1-1; D gene ambiguous. This TCR was recovered from a woman in her 30s with Graves' ophthalmopathy. Sequencing used blood. DNA of the CDR3: TGTGCCATCAGGGATCTAAACACTGAAGCTTTCTTT. Translated: CAIRDLNTEAFF.